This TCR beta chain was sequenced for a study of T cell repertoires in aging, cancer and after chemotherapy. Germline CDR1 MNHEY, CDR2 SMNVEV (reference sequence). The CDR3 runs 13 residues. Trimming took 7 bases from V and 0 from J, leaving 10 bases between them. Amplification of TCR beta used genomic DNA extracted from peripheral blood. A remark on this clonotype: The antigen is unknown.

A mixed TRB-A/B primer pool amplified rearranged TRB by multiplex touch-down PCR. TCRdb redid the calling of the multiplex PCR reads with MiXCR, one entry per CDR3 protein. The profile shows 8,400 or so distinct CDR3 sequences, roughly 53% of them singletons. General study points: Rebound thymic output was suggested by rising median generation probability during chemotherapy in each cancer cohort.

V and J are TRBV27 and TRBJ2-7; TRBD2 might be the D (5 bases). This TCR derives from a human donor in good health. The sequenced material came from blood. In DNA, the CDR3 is TGTGCCAGCAATCGGGGTAGCTCCTACGAGCAGTACTTC. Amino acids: CASNRGSSYEQYF.